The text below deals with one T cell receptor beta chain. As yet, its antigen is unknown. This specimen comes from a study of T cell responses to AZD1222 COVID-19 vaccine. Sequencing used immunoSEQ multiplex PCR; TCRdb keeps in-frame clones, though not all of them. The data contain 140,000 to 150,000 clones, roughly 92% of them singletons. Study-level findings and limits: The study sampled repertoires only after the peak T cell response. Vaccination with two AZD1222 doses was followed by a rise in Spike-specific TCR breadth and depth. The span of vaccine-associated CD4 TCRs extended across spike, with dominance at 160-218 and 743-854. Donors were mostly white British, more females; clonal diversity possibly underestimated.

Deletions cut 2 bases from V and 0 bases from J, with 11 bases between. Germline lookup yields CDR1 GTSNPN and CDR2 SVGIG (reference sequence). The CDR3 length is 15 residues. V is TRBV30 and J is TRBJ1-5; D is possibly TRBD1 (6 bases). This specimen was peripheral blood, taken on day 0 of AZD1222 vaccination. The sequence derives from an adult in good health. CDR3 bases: TGTGCCTGGAGTAGGACAGCGATTAGCAATCAGCCCCAGCATTTT. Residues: CAWSRTAISNQPQHF. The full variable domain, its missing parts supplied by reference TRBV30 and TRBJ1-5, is SQTIHQWPATLVQPVGSPLSLECTVEGTSNPNLYWYRQAAGRGLQLLFYSVGIGQISSEVPQNLSASRPQDRQFILSSKKLLLSDSGFYLCAWSRTAISNQPQHFGDGTRLSIL.